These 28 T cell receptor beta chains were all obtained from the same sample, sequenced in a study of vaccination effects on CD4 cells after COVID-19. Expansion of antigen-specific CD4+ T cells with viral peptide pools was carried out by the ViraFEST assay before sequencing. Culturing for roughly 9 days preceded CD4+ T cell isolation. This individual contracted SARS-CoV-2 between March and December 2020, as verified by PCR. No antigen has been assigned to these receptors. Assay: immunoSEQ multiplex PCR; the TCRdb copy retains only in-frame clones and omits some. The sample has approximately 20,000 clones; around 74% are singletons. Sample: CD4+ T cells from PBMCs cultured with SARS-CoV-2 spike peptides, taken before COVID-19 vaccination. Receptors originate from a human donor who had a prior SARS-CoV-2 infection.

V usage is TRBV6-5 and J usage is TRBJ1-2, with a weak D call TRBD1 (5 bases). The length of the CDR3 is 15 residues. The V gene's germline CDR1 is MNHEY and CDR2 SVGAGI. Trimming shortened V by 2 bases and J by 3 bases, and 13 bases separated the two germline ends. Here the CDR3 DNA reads TGTGCCAGCAGTTACCCTATAGGGGCTGACTATGGCTACACCTTC. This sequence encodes CASSYPIGADYGYTF.

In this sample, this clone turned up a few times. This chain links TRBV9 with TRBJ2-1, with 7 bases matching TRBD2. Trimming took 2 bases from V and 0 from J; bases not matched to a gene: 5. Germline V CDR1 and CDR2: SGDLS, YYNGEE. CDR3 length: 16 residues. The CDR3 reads CASSVSGLSSYNEQFF. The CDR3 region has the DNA TGTGCCAGCAGCGTTAGCGGGCTGAGCTCCTACAATGAGCAGTTCTTC.

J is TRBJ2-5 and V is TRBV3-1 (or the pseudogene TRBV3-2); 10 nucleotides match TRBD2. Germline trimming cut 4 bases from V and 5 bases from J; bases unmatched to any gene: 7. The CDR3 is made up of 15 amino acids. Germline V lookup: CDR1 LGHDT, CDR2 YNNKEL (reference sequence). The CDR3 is CASSPFLAGDETQYF. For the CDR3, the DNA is TGTGCCAGCAGCCCCTTCCTAGCGGGAGACGAGACCCAGTACTTC.

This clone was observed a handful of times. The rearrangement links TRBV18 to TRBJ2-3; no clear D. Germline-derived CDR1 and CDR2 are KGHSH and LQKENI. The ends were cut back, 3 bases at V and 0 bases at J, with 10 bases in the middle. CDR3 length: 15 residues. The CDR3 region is CASSPAETSTDTQYF. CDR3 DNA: TGTGCCAGCTCACCCGCGGAGACTAGCACAGATACGCAGTATTTT.

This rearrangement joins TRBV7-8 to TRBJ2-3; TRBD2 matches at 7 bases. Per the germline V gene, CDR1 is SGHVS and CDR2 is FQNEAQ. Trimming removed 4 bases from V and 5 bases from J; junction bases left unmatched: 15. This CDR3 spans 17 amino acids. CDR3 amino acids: CASSSSVYAGEQDTQYF. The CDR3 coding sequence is TGTGCCAGCAGCTCCTCAGTGTACGCGGGAGAGCAAGATACGCAGTATTTT.

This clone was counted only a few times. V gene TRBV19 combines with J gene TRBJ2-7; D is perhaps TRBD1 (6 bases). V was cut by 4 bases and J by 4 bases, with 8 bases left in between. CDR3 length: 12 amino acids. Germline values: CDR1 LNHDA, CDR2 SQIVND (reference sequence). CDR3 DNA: TGTGCCAGTAGTACACAGGGATACGAGCAGTACTTC. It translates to CASSTQGYEQYF.

CDR3 sequence reads: CASSPQTRTGGGNTIYF. In DNA form, the CDR3 reads TGTGCCAGCAGCCCCCAAACTAGGACAGGGGGGGGAAACACCATATATTTT. V usage is TRBV7-8 and J usage is TRBJ1-3, with TRBD1 matching over 10 bases. The CDR3 is made up of 17 amino acids. J lost 4 bases, V lost 5 bases, and 11 bases had no gene match. Germline V gives CDR1 SGHVS, CDR2 FQNEAQ. Drawing the rest from reference TRBV7-8 and TRBJ1-3, the complete variable domain is GAGVSQSPRYKVAKRGQDVALRCDPISGHVSLFWYQQALGQGPEFLTYFQNEAQLDKSGLPSDRFFAERPEGSVSTLKIQRTQQEDSAVYLCASSPQTRTGGGNTIYFGEGSWLTVV.

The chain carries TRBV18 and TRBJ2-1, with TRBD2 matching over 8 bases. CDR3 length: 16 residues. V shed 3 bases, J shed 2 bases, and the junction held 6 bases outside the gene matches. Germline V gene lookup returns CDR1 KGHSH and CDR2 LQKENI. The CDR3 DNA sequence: TGTGCCAGCTCACCGAGCTGGGGACTAGCCTACAATGAGCAGTTCTTC. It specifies CASSPSWGLAYNEQFF. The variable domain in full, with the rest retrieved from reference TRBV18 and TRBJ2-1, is NAGVMQNPRHLVRRRGQEARLRCSPMKGHSHVYWYRQLPEEGLKFMVYLQKENIIDESGMPKERFSAEFPKEGPSILRIQQVVRGDSAAYFCASSPSWGLAYNEQFFGPGTRLTVL.

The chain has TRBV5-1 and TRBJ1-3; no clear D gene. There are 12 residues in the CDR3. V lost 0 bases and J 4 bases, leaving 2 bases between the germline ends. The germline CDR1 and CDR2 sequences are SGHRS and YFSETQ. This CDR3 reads CASSLGGNTIYF. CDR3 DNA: TGCGCCAGCAGCTTGGGGGGAAACACCATATATTTT. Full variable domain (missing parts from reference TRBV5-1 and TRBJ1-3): KAGVTQTPRYLIKTRGQQVTLSCSPISGHRSVSWYQQTPGQGLQFLFEYFSETQRNKGNFPGRFSGRQFSNSRSEMNVSTLELGDSALYLCASSLGGNTIYFGEGSWLTVV.

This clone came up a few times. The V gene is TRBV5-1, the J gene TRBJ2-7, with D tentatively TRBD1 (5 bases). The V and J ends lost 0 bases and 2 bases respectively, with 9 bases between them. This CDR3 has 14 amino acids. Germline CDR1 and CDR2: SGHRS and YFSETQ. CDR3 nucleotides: TGCGCCAGCAGCTTGGTAGCAGGGCCCTACGAGCAGTACTTC. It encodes CASSLVAGPYEQYF.

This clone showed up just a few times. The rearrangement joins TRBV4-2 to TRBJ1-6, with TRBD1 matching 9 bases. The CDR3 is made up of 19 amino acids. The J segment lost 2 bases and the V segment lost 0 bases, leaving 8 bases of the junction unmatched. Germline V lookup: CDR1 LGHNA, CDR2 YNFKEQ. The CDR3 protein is CASSQDGDREVTYNSPLHF. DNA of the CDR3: TGTGCCAGCAGCCAAGATGGGGACAGGGAGGTCACCTATAATTCACCCCTCCACTTT.

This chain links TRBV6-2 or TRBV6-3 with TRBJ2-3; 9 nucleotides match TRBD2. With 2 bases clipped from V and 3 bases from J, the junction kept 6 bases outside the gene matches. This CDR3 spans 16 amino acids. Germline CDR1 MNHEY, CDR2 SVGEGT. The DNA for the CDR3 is TGTGCCAGCAGTTACCCTAGACTAGCGGAAACAGATACGCAGTATTTT. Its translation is CASSYPRLAETDTQYF.

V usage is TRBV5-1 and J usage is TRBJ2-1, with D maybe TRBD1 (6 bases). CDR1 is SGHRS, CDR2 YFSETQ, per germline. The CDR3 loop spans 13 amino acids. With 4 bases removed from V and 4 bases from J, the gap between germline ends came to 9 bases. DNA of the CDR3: TGCGCCAGCAGCCCACAGGGTTACAATGAGCAGTTCTTC. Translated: CASSPQGYNEQFF.

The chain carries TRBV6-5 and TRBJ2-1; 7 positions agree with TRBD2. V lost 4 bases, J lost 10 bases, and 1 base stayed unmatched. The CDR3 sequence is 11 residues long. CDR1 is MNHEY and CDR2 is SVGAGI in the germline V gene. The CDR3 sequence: CASSSAGEQFF. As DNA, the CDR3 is TGTGCCAGCAGTTCAGCGGGGGAGCAGTTCTTC.

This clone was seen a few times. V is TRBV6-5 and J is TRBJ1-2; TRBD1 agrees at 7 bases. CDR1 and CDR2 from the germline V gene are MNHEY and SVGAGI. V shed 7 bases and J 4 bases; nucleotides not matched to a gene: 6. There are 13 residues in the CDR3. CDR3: CASKPTGSYGYTF. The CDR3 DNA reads TGTGCCAGCAAACCGACAGGGTCCTATGGCTACACCTTC.

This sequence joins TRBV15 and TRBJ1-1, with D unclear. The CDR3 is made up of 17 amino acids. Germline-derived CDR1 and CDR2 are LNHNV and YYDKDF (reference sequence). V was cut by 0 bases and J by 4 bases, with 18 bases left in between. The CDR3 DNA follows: TGTGCCACCAGCAGAGATGTAGACATTGCTCGTGGCACTGAAGCTTTCTTT. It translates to CATSRDVDIARGTEAFF.

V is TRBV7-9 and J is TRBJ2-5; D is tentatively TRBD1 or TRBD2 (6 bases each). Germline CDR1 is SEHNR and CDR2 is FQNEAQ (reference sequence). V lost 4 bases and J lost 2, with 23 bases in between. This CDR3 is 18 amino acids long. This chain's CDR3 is CASSSRLGGPPFQETQYF. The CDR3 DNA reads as TGTGCCAGCAGCTCGAGACTAGGGGGGCCTCCCTTTCAAGAGACCCAGTACTTC.

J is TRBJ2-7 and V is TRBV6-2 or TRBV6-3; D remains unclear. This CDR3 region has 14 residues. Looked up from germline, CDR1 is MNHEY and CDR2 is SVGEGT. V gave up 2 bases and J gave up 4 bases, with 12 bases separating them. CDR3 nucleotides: TGTGCCAGCAGTTACGACTGGCTCTTGTACGAGCAGTACTTC. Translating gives CASSYDWLLYEQYF.

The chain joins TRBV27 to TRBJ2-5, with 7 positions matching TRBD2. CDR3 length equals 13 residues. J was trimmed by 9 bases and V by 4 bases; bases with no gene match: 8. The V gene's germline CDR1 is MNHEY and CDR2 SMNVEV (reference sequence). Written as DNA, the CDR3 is TGTGCCAGCAGTTACCTCGGGGGGAGGGCCCAGTACTTC. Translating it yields CASSYLGGRAQYF.

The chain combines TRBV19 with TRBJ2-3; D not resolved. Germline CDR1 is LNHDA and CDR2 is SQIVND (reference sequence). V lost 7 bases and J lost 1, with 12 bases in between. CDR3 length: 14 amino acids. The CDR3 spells CASMTRSGTDTQYF. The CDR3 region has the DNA TGTGCCAGTATGACCCGCTCAGGCACAGATACGCAGTATTTT.

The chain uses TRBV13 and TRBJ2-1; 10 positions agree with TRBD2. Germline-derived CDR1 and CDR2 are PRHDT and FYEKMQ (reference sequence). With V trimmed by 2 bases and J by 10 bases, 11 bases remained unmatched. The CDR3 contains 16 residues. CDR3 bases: TGTGCCAGCAGCTTAAGTCAGCGGGGGGGGCTAGGGGAGCAGTTCTTC. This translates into CASSLSQRGGLGEQFF.

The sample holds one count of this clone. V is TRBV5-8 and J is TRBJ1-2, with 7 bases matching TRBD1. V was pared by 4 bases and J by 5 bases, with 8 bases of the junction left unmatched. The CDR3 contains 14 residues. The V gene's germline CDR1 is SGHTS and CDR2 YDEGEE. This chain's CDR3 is CASSRQGFWYGYTF. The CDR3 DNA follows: TGTGCCAGCAGCCGACAGGGCTTTTGGTATGGCTACACCTTC.

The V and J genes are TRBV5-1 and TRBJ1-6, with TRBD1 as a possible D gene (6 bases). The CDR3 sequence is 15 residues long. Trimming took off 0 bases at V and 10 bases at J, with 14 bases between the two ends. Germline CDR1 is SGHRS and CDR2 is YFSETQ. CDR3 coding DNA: TGCGCCAGCAGCTTGGGGGGGCAGGGTGGATCACCCCTCCACTTT. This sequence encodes CASSLGGQGGSPLHF.

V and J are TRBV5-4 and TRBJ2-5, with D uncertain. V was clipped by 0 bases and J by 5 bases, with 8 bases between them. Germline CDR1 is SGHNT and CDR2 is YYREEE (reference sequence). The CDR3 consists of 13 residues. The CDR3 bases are TGTGCCAGCAGCTTGGCTAGTAGGGAGACCCAGTACTTC. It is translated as CASSLASRETQYF.

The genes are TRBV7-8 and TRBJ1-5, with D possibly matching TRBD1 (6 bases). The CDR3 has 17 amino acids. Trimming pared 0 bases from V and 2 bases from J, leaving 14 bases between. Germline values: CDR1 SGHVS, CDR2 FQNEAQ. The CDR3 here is CASSLALRGWGNQPQHF. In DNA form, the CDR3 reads TGTGCCAGCAGCTTAGCGCTCAGGGGCTGGGGCAATCAGCCCCAGCATTTT.

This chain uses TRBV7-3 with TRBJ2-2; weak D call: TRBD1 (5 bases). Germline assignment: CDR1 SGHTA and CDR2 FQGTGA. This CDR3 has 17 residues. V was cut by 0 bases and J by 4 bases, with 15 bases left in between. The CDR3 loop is CASSLTRSRAATGELFF. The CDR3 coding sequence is TGTGCCAGCAGCTTAACGAGGTCCAGGGCGGCCACCGGGGAGCTGTTTTTT.

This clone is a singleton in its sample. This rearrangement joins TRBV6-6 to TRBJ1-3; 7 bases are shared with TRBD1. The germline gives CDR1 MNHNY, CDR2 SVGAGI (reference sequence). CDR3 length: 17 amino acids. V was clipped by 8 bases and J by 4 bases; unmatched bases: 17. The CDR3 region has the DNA TGTGCCAGCGGTCAGAGGGGGCGAGGGTATTCCGGAAACACCATATATTTT. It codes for CASGQRGRGYSGNTIYF.

In DNA, the CDR3 is TGTGCCAGCAGCTTGGTCCCTAACACTGAAGCTTTCTTT. Its protein product is CASSLVPNTEAFF. V usage is TRBV5-6 and J usage is TRBJ1-1; D call uncertain. CDR1 and CDR2 (germline): SGHDT, YYEEEE. V lost 0 bases to trimming and J lost 2 bases, with 5 bases between them. The CDR3 is 13 amino acids.